The 30 T cell receptor beta chains presented below share a single source sample, sequenced in a study of blood T cell repertoires in COVID-19. TCRdb's table, derived via immunoSEQ multiplex PCR, lists solely in-frame clones and lacks some. The data show roughly 290,000 clones, with 75% to 95% seen just once and nearly 7% held by the top ten. Sequencing was carried out using peripheral blood. These TCRs come from a woman aged 25 to 45 with COVID-19, enrolled during active disease.

This clone was seen a handful of times. The genes are TRBV27 and TRBJ1-5, with 7 nucleotides matching TRBD1. There are 13 residues in the CDR3. V lost 5 bases to trimming and J lost 7 bases; unmatched junction nucleotides: 5. Germline-derived CDR1 and CDR2 are MNHEY and SMNVEV (reference sequence). The CDR3 nucleotides are TGTGCCAGCAGTCACAGGGGTCGGCAGCCCCAGCATTTT. Translating gives CASSHRGRQPQHF.

As DNA, the CDR3 is TGTGCCAGTTCCGACGGGATGAACACTGAAGCTTTCTTT. Encoded protein: CASSDGMNTEAFF. The chain is built from TRBV27 and TRBJ1-1, with D unclear. The germline V gene encodes CDR1 MNHEY and CDR2 SMNVEV (reference sequence). The V gene lost 9 bases and the J gene lost 0 bases, with 11 bases spanning the gap. There are 13 residues in the CDR3.

The table lists this clone with a few counts. The CDR3 spells CASSANNRDEQYF. For the CDR3, the DNA is TGTGCCAGCAGCGCCAATAACAGGGACGAGCAGTACTTC. V gene TRBV9 combines with J gene TRBJ2-7; possibly TRBD1 for D (6 bases). Trimming left V 3 bases short and J 5 bases short, with 12 bases between. The CDR3 spans 13 residues. CDR1 is SGDLS, CDR2 YYNGEE, per germline.

The genes are TRBV7-8 and TRBJ1-2, with 7 bases matching TRBD1. Germline V gene sequence: CDR1 SGHVS, CDR2 FQNEAQ. J lost 8 bases, V lost 0 bases, and 6 bases had no gene match. This CDR3 has 14 amino acids. CDR3 DNA sequence: TGTGCCAGCAGCTTAGCTAGAGGGGGCTGGGGCTACACCTTC. It encodes CASSLARGGWGYTF.

This clone was seen a single time. The chain employs TRBV7-9 and TRBJ2-7, with no clear D. CDR3 size: 14 residues. Trimming took off 7 bases at V and 0 bases at J, with 13 bases between the two ends. Looked up from germline, CDR1 is SEHNR and CDR2 is FQNEAQ (reference sequence). CDR3 protein: CASTRSETSYEQYF. The CDR3 coding sequence is TGTGCCAGCACTAGGTCGGAGACCTCCTACGAGCAGTACTTC.

CDR3 nucleotides: TGTGCCAGTAGTTCCGCGGCAGATACGCAGTATTTT. This gives the protein CASSSAADTQYF. This chain connects TRBV19 to TRBJ2-3; D is uncertain. V was trimmed by 5 bases and J by 4 bases, leaving 7 bases between them. The CDR3 has 12 residues. Germline CDR1 LNHDA, CDR2 SQIVND (reference sequence).

This clone was seen only once. As DNA, the CDR3 is TGTGCCAGCAGCCTGGGGACTAACAATGAGCAGTTCTTC. The encoded protein is CASSLGTNNEQFF. The chain is built from TRBV7-3 and TRBJ2-1, with TRBD2 identical over 7 bases. With V trimmed by 5 bases and J by 5 bases, 3 bases remained unmatched. There are 13 residues in the CDR3. Per germline, CDR1 SGHTA and CDR2 FQGTGA.

The chain employs TRBV19 and TRBJ2-4; TRBD2 is a possible D gene (5 bases). CDR3 length equals 17 residues. The V gene lost 0 bases and the J gene lost 0 bases, with 12 bases spanning the gap. CDR1 is LNHDA, CDR2 SQIVND, per germline (reference sequence). The CDR3 DNA reads TGTGCCAGTAGTATAGATTGGACTGATTTAGCCAAAAACATTCAGTACTTC. It yields the protein CASSIDWTDLAKNIQYF.

This clone was counted a few times. The rearrangement links TRBV5-5 to TRBJ2-2; TRBD1 matches at 9 bases. This CDR3 contains 15 residues. V was pared by 4 bases and J by 6 bases, with 7 bases of the junction left unmatched. Looked up from germline, CDR1 is SGHKS and CDR2 is YYEKEE (reference sequence). The CDR3 loop is CASSLRDRAPGELFF. The CDR3 coding sequence is TGTGCCAGCAGCCTTAGGGACAGGGCCCCCGGGGAGCTGTTTTTT.

The rearrangement joins TRBV23-1 to TRBJ2-7; D is perhaps TRBD2 (5 bases). TRBV23-1 is given ORF status, its function remaining uncertain. The CDR3 spans 16 residues. The V end was cut by 6 bases, the J end by 0 bases, with 18 bases between. The CDR3 reads CASSRGRNSFSYEQYF. CDR3 DNA sequence: TGCGCCAGCAGCCGCGGGCGGAACTCCTTCTCCTACGAGCAGTACTTC.

The chain uses TRBV27 and TRBJ2-3, with TRBD2 matching over 11 bases. Trimming removed 6 bases from V and 3 bases from J; junction bases left unmatched: 14. Germline-derived CDR1 and CDR2 are MNHEY and SMNVEV (reference sequence). The CDR3 covers 18 residues. The CDR3, as DNA: TGTGCCAGCAGCTCACATATTAGCGGGAGGGCCATGACAGATACGCAGTATTTT. Translated: CASSSHISGRAMTDTQYF.

Comments on this clone: Mismatch with germline at one junction end may stem from a read error. J is TRBJ1-1 and V is TRBV13, with 7 bases that match TRBD1. Germline V CDR1 and CDR2: PRHDT, FYEKMQ (reference sequence). This CDR3 is 15 amino acids long. The CDR3 region is CASSLGPGGGTEAFF. CDR3 bases: TGTGCCAGCAGCCTAGGGCCAGGGGGAGGAACTGAAGCTTTCTTT.

The gene calls are TRBV7-9 and TRBJ2-1; TRBD2 matches 11 bases. With V trimmed by 5 bases and J by 5 bases, 5 bases remained unmatched. The CDR3 is made up of 15 amino acids. Looked up from germline, CDR1 is SEHNR and CDR2 is FQNEAQ (reference sequence). The CDR3 bases are TGTGCCAGCAGCCTACTAGCGGGAGCCGACAATGAGCAGTTCTTC. This codes for CASSLLAGADNEQFF.

The chain joins TRBV29-1 to TRBJ2-7; 9 bases align to TRBD1. Losses at the gene ends were 4 bases for V and 5 bases for J; bases not matched to a gene: 12. CDR1 is SQVTM and CDR2 is ANQGSEA in the germline V gene. The CDR3 spans 15 residues. CDR3 nucleotide sequence: TGCAGCGTTGCTCTCCCCGACAGGGGGAGCGACGAGCAGTACTTC. This encodes CSVALPDRGSDEQYF.

Written as DNA, the CDR3 is TGTGCCAGCAGCCACGGACTAGGTGCCTACAATGAGCAGTTCTTC. Residues: CASSHGLGAYNEQFF. The chain links TRBV11-3 to TRBJ2-1; TRBD2 matches 7 bases. The germline gives CDR1 SGHNT, CDR2 YENEEA. The CDR3 sequence is 15 residues long. After removal of 5 bases from V and 2 bases from J, the junction contained 6 bases not matched to a gene.

V usage is TRBV29-1 and J usage is TRBJ1-2; possibly TRBD1 for D (5 bases). The V end lost 3 bases, the J end lost 0 bases, and 8 bases lay between the germline ends. Germline V CDR1 and CDR2: SQVTM, ANQGSEA. This CDR3 is 13 amino acids long. CDR3 in amino acids: CSVDKGTNYGYTF. The CDR3 DNA follows: TGCAGCGTTGATAAGGGGACTAACTATGGCTACACCTTC.

J is TRBJ1-3 and V is TRBV28; 8 nucleotides align to TRBD1. V was pared by 2 bases and J by 4 bases, with 7 bases of the junction left unmatched. The CDR3 is 16 residues long. Germline values: CDR1 MDHEN, CDR2 SYDVKM. The CDR3 here is CASSLPQGAKGNTIYF. Written as DNA, the CDR3 is TGTGCCAGCAGTTTACCTCAGGGGGCTAAAGGAAACACCATATATTTT.

This rearrangement joins TRBV7-9 to TRBJ2-4, with TRBD2 matching 8 bases. Germline trimming cut 0 bases from V and 3 bases from J; bases unmatched to any gene: 4. There are 16 residues in the CDR3. Germline-derived CDR1 and CDR2 are SEHNR and FQNEAQ (reference sequence). CDR3 region: CASSLALADLKNIQYF. CDR3 bases: TGTGCCAGCAGCTTAGCACTAGCGGACCTCAAAAACATTCAGTACTTC.

This clone was recorded only once. V gene TRBV28 combines with J gene TRBJ2-3, with TRBD1 as a possible D gene (6 bases). Germline V gene lookup returns CDR1 MDHEN and CDR2 SYDVKM. This CDR3 is 16 amino acids long. The V end lost 5 bases, the J end lost 2 bases, and 17 bases lay between the germline ends. The CDR3 is CASSLPWTASTDTQYF. CDR3 DNA: TGTGCCAGCAGTCTACCCTGGACAGCCTCCACAGATACGCAGTATTTT.

This sequence joins TRBV6-5 and TRBJ2-7, with D possibly being TRBD2 (6 bases). V lost 1 base and J lost 2, with 12 bases in between. The CDR3 totals 15 residues. Germline assignment: CDR1 MNHEY and CDR2 SVGAGI. CDR3: CASSYWGDFPYEQYF. The CDR3 DNA reads TGTGCCAGCAGTTACTGGGGGGACTTTCCCTACGAGCAGTACTTC.

The rearrangement uses TRBV10-3 and TRBJ1-1; 8 bases line up with TRBD1. CDR1 is ENHRY and CDR2 is SYGVKD in the germline V gene. After removal of 10 bases from V and 3 bases from J, the junction contained 7 bases not matched to a gene. The CDR3 runs to 13 residues. This CDR3 is CASRQGMHTEAFF. CDR3 nucleotides: TGTGCCAGCCGACAGGGGATGCACACTGAAGCTTTCTTT.

This clone has a single count. The gene calls are TRBV24-1 and TRBJ2-3; tentative D call: TRBD1 (8 bases). This CDR3 spans 17 amino acids. Germline V lookup: CDR1 KGHDR, CDR2 SFDVKD. Deletions cut 4 bases from V and 0 bases from J, with 16 bases between. The CDR3 region has the DNA TGTGCCACCAGTGACCGACAGGGGAGGGGTAGCACAGATACGCAGTATTTT. It encodes CATSDRQGRGSTDTQYF.

The chain links TRBV4-1 to TRBJ1-1; D is unresolved. Germline CDR1 reads MGHRA; CDR2 reads YSYEKL. Trimming pared 5 bases from V and 5 bases from J, leaving 9 bases between. The CDR3 covers 12 residues. This CDR3 reads CASSAGFTEAFF. The CDR3 coding sequence is TGCGCCAGCAGCGCAGGATTTACTGAAGCTTTCTTT.

The J gene is TRBJ1-1, the V gene TRBV28; 10 nucleotides agree with TRBD1. After removal of 5 bases from V and 4 bases from J, the junction contained 10 bases not matched to a gene. CDR3 length: 16 amino acids. Germline V gene sequence: CDR1 MDHEN, CDR2 SYDVKM. The CDR3 here is CASSRRQGAYGTEAFF. As DNA, the CDR3 is TGTGCCAGCAGTCGACGACAGGGGGCATATGGCACTGAAGCTTTCTTT.

J is TRBJ1-1 and V is TRBV7-9; D gene ambiguous. The CDR3 sequence is 13 residues long. The V gene's germline CDR1 is SEHNR and CDR2 FQNEAQ (reference sequence). V lost 2 bases and J 1 base, leaving 5 bases between the germline ends. For the CDR3, the DNA is TGTGCCAGCAGCTTAACTACGAACACTGAAGCTTTCTTT. Residues: CASSLTTNTEAFF.

The chain is built from TRBV6-5 and TRBJ2-7; 8 bases match TRBD2. Unmatched junction bases numbered 8, after V lost 6 bases and J lost 7 bases. Germline V lookup: CDR1 MNHEY, CDR2 SVGAGI. The CDR3 length is 13 residues. The DNA for the CDR3 is TGTGCCAGCAGCCAACCGGGGGGGACGGAGCAGTACTTC. It codes for CASSQPGGTEQYF.

The chain recombines TRBV19 with TRBJ2-2; 12 nucleotides line up with TRBD2. This CDR3 comprises 17 residues. Germline trimming cut 7 bases from V and 5 bases from J; bases unmatched to any gene: 11. The V gene's germline CDR1 is LNHDA and CDR2 SQIVND (reference sequence). CDR3 loop: CASIRLAGAFETGELFF. CDR3 DNA: TGTGCCAGTATCCGACTAGCGGGAGCATTCGAGACCGGGGAGCTGTTTTTT. Full variable domain (outside the CDR3, taken from reference TRBV19 and TRBJ2-2): DGGITQSPKYLFRKEGQNVTLSCEQNLNHDAMYWYRQDPGQGLRLIYYSQIVNDFQKGDIAEGYSVSREKKESFPLTVTSAQKNPTAFYLCASIRLAGAFETGELFFGEGSRLTVL.

This CDR3 is CASSPERGEKLFF. The CDR3, as DNA: TGTGCCAGCAGCCCTGAAAGGGGTGAAAAACTGTTTTTT. The V gene is TRBV5-4, the J gene TRBJ1-4; TRBD1 might be the D (5 bases). Germline V CDR1 and CDR2: SGHNT, YYREEE (reference sequence). CDR3 length: 13 amino acids. The germline V and J ends were trimmed by 4 bases and 7 bases, with 11 bases remaining between them.

This clone is a singleton in its sample. The V call is TRBV2, the J call TRBJ1-2; D is unclear. The germline V gene encodes CDR1 SNHLY and CDR2 FYNNEI. V dropped 6 bases and J dropped 4 bases, with 12 bases sitting between them. This CDR3 contains 13 residues. The CDR3 region is CASSLESLYGYTF. For the CDR3, the DNA is TGTGCCAGCAGCCTAGAGAGCCTCTATGGCTACACCTTC.

This sequence joins TRBV7-9 and TRBJ1-6; possible D gene TRBD1, 6 bases. Germline V gives CDR1 SEHNR, CDR2 FQNEAQ (reference sequence). This CDR3 is built from 15 residues. The germline V and J ends were trimmed by 0 bases and 7 bases, with 10 bases remaining between them. The CDR3 coding sequence is TGTGCCAGCAGCTTAGCTTCGGGGGGCAATTCACCCCTCCACTTT. It is translated as CASSLASGGNSPLHF.